A single sample gave rise to the 27 T cell receptor beta chains below, sequenced in a study of cytomegalovirus exposure and HLA in healthy donors. Amplification used 60 Vbeta primers and 13 Jbeta primers. Repertoires were generated with immunoSEQ multiplex PCR, while TCRdb's copy carries only in-frame clones and drops some. The data show 250,000 to 350,000 clones, under 90% seen once. Sample: PBMCs. The receptors were gathered from a girl aged 2-15 years in good health and CMV-seronegative.

The count of this clone is one. The chain recombines TRBV10-2 with TRBJ2-3, with D maybe TRBD1 (6 bases). V was pared by 4 bases and J by 3 bases, with 23 bases between. Per germline, CDR1 WSHSY and CDR2 SAAADI. The CDR3 spans 18 residues. In DNA, the CDR3 is TGCGCCAGCAGTGGCCCCGATTCCACAGGGTTATTTACAGATACGCAGTATTTT. It codes for CASSGPDSTGLFTDTQYF.

The J gene is TRBJ1-1, the V gene TRBV9; unclear D gene. From germline, CDR1 is SGDLS and CDR2 YYNGEE. The CDR3 has 14 residues. Trimming stripped 0 bases from V and 6 bases from J, with 12 bases between. CDR3 residues: CASSVAGRTAEAFF. CDR3 nucleotides: TGTGCCAGCAGCGTAGCCGGTAGAACAGCTGAAGCTTTCTTT.

The chain links TRBV7-9 to TRBJ1-4; TRBD1 is a possible D gene (6 bases). The V end was cut by 2 bases, the J end by 6 bases, with 25 bases between. Per germline, CDR1 SEHNR and CDR2 FQNEAQ (reference sequence). This CDR3 has 19 residues. As DNA, the CDR3 is TGTGCCAGCAGCTTATTGAGGGGGATGGGGGCTCCAAGGGATGAAAAACTGTTTTTT. This gives the protein CASSLLRGMGAPRDEKLFF.

CDR3: CATTDSIHEQYF. CDR3 bases: TGTGCCACAACGGACAGTATCCACGAGCAGTACTTC. The chain couples TRBV6-1 to TRBJ2-5, with a weak D call TRBD1 (6 bases). The J call may be in error: the DNA end matches TRBJ2-7 better. The CDR3 sequence is 12 residues long. CDR1 and CDR2 from the germline V gene are MNHNS and SASEGT.

This clone has a single count. The V and J genes are TRBV27 and TRBJ2-7; TRBD1 is a possible D gene (5 bases). Germline CDR1 is MNHEY and CDR2 is SMNVEV (reference sequence). The V gene lost 3 bases and the J gene lost 6 bases, with 12 bases spanning the gap. This CDR3 is built from 13 residues. The CDR3 reads CASSFAIQGEQYF. CDR3 sequence (DNA): TGTGCCAGCAGTTTTGCAATTCAGGGCGAGCAGTACTTC.

This clone was seen only once. The chain recombines TRBV28 with TRBJ2-7, with 8 bases identical to TRBD1. Germline V gene sequence: CDR1 MDHEN, CDR2 SYDVKM. J lost 3 bases, V lost 5 bases, and 12 bases had no gene match. The CDR3 runs to 16 residues. The CDR3 loop reads CASSGRGTGFYYEQYF. The CDR3 DNA reads TGTGCCAGCAGTGGCCGCGGGACAGGTTTTTACTACGAGCAGTACTTC.

V is TRBV7-6 and J is TRBJ1-3; no reliable D call. From germline, CDR1 is SGHVS and CDR2 FNYEAQ. Trimming left V 5 bases short and J 0 bases short, with 11 bases between. The CDR3 has 15 residues. CDR3 loop: CASSPWPPSGNTIYF. The CDR3 DNA reads as TGTGCCAGCAGCCCCTGGCCCCCCTCTGGAAACACCATATATTTT.

This rearrangement joins TRBV7-7 to TRBJ2-7, with 7 bases that match TRBD1. The CDR3 has 13 residues. Germline CDR1 and CDR2: SSHAT and FNYEAQ (reference sequence). V was clipped by 4 bases and J by 6 bases; unmatched bases: 6. The CDR3 reads CASSWETGFEQYF. Written as DNA, the CDR3 is TGTGCCAGCAGCTGGGAGACAGGGTTCGAGCAGTACTTC.

V is TRBV2 and J is TRBJ2-7, with TRBD1 matching over 7 bases. V shed 8 bases, J shed 3 bases, and the junction held 4 bases outside the gene matches. The CDR3 length is 12 residues. Germline CDR1 reads SNHLY; CDR2 reads FYNNEI. The CDR3: CASLGQRYEQYF. As DNA, the CDR3 is TGTGCCAGCCTGGGACAGCGCTACGAGCAGTACTTC.

CDR3 nucleotide sequence: TGCGCCAGCAGCCCGGAGGGGGCCACCTACGAGCAGTACTTC. It specifies CASSPEGATYEQYF. The rearrangement joins TRBV5-1 to TRBJ2-7, with D possibly matching TRBD1 (7 bases). V was pared by 4 bases and J by 2 bases, with 13 bases between. The CDR3 sequence is 14 residues long. Germline loops: CDR1 SGHRS, CDR2 YFSETQ.

The chain combines TRBV11-2 with TRBJ1-4, with a tentative D call TRBD1 (6 bases). The CDR3 has 13 residues. CDR1 is SGHAT, CDR2 FQNNGV, per germline. V shed 5 bases and J shed 5 bases, with 9 bases lying between them. Written as DNA, the CDR3 is TGTGCCAGCAGCCATGGACAGAATGAAAAACTGTTTTTT. Its translation: CASSHGQNEKLFF.

The rearrangement joins TRBV28 to TRBJ2-7, with TRBD2 identical over 9 bases. The CDR3 consists of 14 residues. Germline loops: CDR1 MDHEN, CDR2 SYDVKM. Unmatched junction bases numbered 11, after V lost 8 bases and J lost 6 bases. The CDR3 region is CASGSSGDPVEQYF. The CDR3 DNA is TGTGCCAGCGGATCTAGCGGGGATCCTGTCGAGCAGTACTTC.

CDR3 amino acids: CASSQELPGSAVGNIQYF. The CDR3, as DNA: TGTGCCAGCAGCCAAGAATTGCCCGGGAGCGCCGTGGGAAACATTCAGTACTTC. The genes are TRBV14 and TRBJ2-4; the D gene is possibly TRBD2 (6 bases). Germline-derived CDR1 and CDR2 are SGHDN and FVKESK. The CDR3 runs 18 residues. Between the trimmed V and J ends, which lost 0 bases and 6 bases, there was a span of 21 bases.

The CDR3 coding sequence is TGTGCCAGCAGCGTAGATGCGGGGGGGCTCTCCGGGGAGCTGTTTTTT. This sequence encodes CASSVDAGGLSGELFF. The chain employs TRBV9 and TRBJ2-2; 9 bases align to TRBD2. Germline lookup yields CDR1 SGDLS and CDR2 YYNGEE. Trimming took 0 bases from V and 6 from J; bases not matched to a gene: 6. This CDR3 contains 16 residues.

The table lists this clone with a few counts. The genes are TRBV18 and TRBJ1-5; no clear D. Germline V CDR1 and CDR2: KGHSH, LQKENI. This CDR3 contains 14 residues. Trimming pared 3 bases from V and 0 bases from J, leaving 6 bases between. The CDR3 region has the DNA TGTGCCAGCTCACCTAAATATAGCAATCAGCCCCAGCATTTT. It yields the protein CASSPKYSNQPQHF. Full variable domain (outside the CDR3, taken from reference TRBV18 and TRBJ1-5): NAGVMQNPRHLVRRRGQEARLRCSPMKGHSHVYWYRQLPEEGLKFMVYLQKENIIDESGMPKERFSAEFPKEGPSILRIQQVVRGDSAAYFCASSPKYSNQPQHFGDGTRLSIL.

The chain employs TRBV9 and TRBJ2-1, with 8 bases matching TRBD2. V gave up 3 bases and J gave up 4 bases; unmatched junction bases: 9. The CDR3 contains 16 residues. CDR1 is SGDLS, CDR2 YYNGEE, per germline. In DNA, the CDR3 is TGTGCCAGCAGCGGAGAGCGGGAGATAGGGTACAATGAGCAGTTCTTC. Amino acids: CASSGEREIGYNEQFF.

CDR3 residues: CASTEPLGQAANYGYTF. For the CDR3, the DNA is TGTGCCAGCACCGAACCGCTGGGGCAGGCCGCTAACTATGGCTACACCTTC. The chain uses TRBV2 and TRBJ1-2, with a tentative D call TRBD1 (5 bases). Germline CDR1 reads SNHLY; CDR2 reads FYNNEI. The CDR3 runs 17 residues. The V end was cut by 7 bases, the J end by 0 bases, with 21 bases between.

This clone was seen a single time. The chain recombines TRBV21-1 with TRBJ1-1; no check of the table's D call, TRBD1, against the DNA was made. TRBV21-1 is given as a pseudogene. The CDR3 loop spans 17 amino acids. CDR3 loop: CASSKTGVGGMNTEAFF. Here the CDR3 DNA reads TGTGCCAGCAGCAAGACAGGTGTCGGTGGGATGAACACTGAAGCTTTCTTT.

J is TRBJ1-6 and V is TRBV11-2; a possible D gene is TRBD1 (5 bases). Deletions cut 2 bases from V and 11 bases from J, with 16 bases between. Per the germline V gene, CDR1 is SGHAT and CDR2 is FQNNGV. The CDR3 totals 15 residues. The DNA for the CDR3 is TGTGCCAGCAGCTTATTGTGGGGCTCAAATGCACCCCTCCACTTT. Its translation is CASSLLWGSNAPLHF.

The chain joins TRBV7-6 to TRBJ2-7; TRBD2 agrees at 9 bases. The CDR3 is made up of 15 amino acids. CDR1 and CDR2 (germline): SGHVS, FNYEAQ. V dropped 5 bases and J dropped 2; count of bases not matched to a gene: 7. CDR3 sequence: CASSRIAGVAYEQYF. The CDR3 DNA reads as TGTGCCAGCAGCCGAATAGCGGGGGTAGCCTACGAGCAGTACTTC. The full variable domain, with the rest looked up from reference TRBV7-6 and TRBJ2-7, is GAGVSQSPRYKVTKRGQDVALRCDPISGHVSLYWYRQALGQGPEFLTYFNYEAQQDKSGLPNDRFSAERPEGSISTLTIQRTEQRDSAMYRCASSRIAGVAYEQYFGPGTRLTVT.

The V gene is TRBV7-3, the J gene TRBJ2-5; 8 bases agree with TRBD2. V lost 5 bases to trimming and J lost 9 bases; unmatched junction nucleotides: 11. The CDR3 contains 14 residues. CDR1 is SGHTA, CDR2 FQGTGA, per germline. As DNA, the CDR3 is TGTGCCAGCAGCCGTACCGGGACGGGGGGGGCCCAGTACTTC. Translation gives CASSRTGTGGAQYF. Full variable domain (missing parts from reference TRBV7-3 and TRBJ2-5): GAGVSQTPSNKVTEKGKYVELRCDPISGHTALYWYRQSLGQGPEFLIYFQGTGAADDSGLPNDRFFAVRPEGSVSTLKIQRTERGDSAVYLCASSRTGTGGAQYFGPGTRLLVL.

This clone was counted between two and nine times. The J gene is TRBJ1-2, the V gene TRBV30; D ambiguous. V gave up 2 bases and J gave up 0 bases, with 4 bases separating them. The CDR3 is 12 residues long. Germline CDR1 is GTSNPN and CDR2 is SVGIG (reference sequence). DNA of the CDR3: TGTGCCTGGAGTCCAGCTAACTATGGCTACACCTTC. This translates into CAWSPANYGYTF. The entire variable domain, with the rest obtained from reference TRBV30 and TRBJ1-2, is as follows: SQTIHQWPATLVQPVGSPLSLECTVEGTSNPNLYWYRQAAGRGLQLLFYSVGIGQISSEVPQNLSASRPQDRQFILSSKKLLLSDSGFYLCAWSPANYGYTFGSGTRLTVV.

The chain carries TRBV4-1 and TRBJ2-7; D is unclear. The CDR3 loop spans 14 amino acids. The germline gives CDR1 MGHRA, CDR2 YSYEKL. V dropped 0 bases and J dropped 1 base, with 7 bases sitting between them. In DNA form, the CDR3 reads TGCGCCAGCAGCCAAGAACGCGAGTCCTACGAGCAGTACTTC. As protein: CASSQERESYEQYF.

The chain combines TRBV18 with TRBJ1-1, with D unclear. The germline gives CDR1 KGHSH, CDR2 LQKENI. The CDR3 runs 15 residues. The V and J ends lost 1 base and 2 bases respectively, with 11 bases between them. The CDR3 loop is CASSPREVSNTEAFF. The CDR3 DNA is TGTGCCAGCTCACCACGAGAGGTGTCCAACACTGAAGCTTTCTTT.

This chain links TRBV28 with TRBJ1-4, with D unclear. This CDR3 spans 15 amino acids. The germline V gene encodes CDR1 MDHEN and CDR2 SYDVKM. V shed 3 bases and J shed 2 bases, with 10 bases lying between them. Here the CDR3 reads CASSLGGRTNEKLFF. CDR3 in DNA: TGTGCCAGCAGTTTGGGAGGGAGGACTAATGAAAAACTGTTTTTT.

The genes are TRBV27 and TRBJ2-7; 7 nucleotides match TRBD2. The V gene end was trimmed by 3 bases and the J gene end by 6 bases; junction bases not matched to a gene: 5. CDR1 is MNHEY and CDR2 is SMNVEV in the germline V gene (reference sequence). This CDR3 has 13 amino acids. The DNA of the CDR3 is TGTGCCAGCAGTTTGCGGGAGAATGGCGAGCAGTACTTC. This translates into CASSLRENGEQYF.

As DNA, the CDR3 is TGTGCCAGCAGCTGGGAGTTTGCCTCTGGAAACACCATATATTTT. It codes for CASSWEFASGNTIYF. This rearrangement joins TRBV6-6 to TRBJ1-3; the D is unclear. The CDR3 contains 15 residues. Germline-derived CDR1 and CDR2 are MNHNY and SVGAGI (reference sequence). Trimming stripped 6 bases from V and 0 bases from J, with 12 bases between.